This paragraph reports one TCR beta chain. Its antigen is as yet unknown. This sample stems from a study of shared clonotypes between healthy human individuals. About the research overall: The plates for each donor numbered three CD4 naive, three CD4 memory, two CD8 naive and one CD8 memory.

Trimming left V 2 bases short and J 4 bases short, with 4 bases between. The length of the CDR3 is 11 residues. CDR1 is DFQATT, CDR2 SNEGSKA, per germline (reference sequence). Overall study findings and caveats: Sequencing depth was a factor that was expected to affect clonotype sharing among donors. Clonotypes which were not shared had lower generation probabilities than clonotypes that all four donors shared.

Assay execution proceeded at the deep level. Libraries were prepared by immunoSEQ multiplex PCR; TCRdb keeps only in-frame clonotypes and omits some of them. The table includes 2,500,000 or so clones, 85% to 95% detected once. J is TRBJ2-3 and V is TRBV20-1; D uncertain. Sample: naive CD4+ T cells from PBMCs. Subset noted: CD45RA+ positively selected. This sequence originates from a man between 18 and 29 years old in good health. Some clones in this sample may be carry-over from other donors' samples. The CDR3 protein is CSARMPDTQYF. CDR3 DNA: TGCAGTGCTAGAATGCCAGATACGCAGTATTTT.